A selection of T cell receptor beta chains follows, all from one sample in a study of beta chain features in type 1 diabetes. Clones were read by immunoSEQ multiplex PCR, and TCRdb kept only the in-frame ones, dropping some. Of about 230,000 clones listed, around 9.6% are singletons. Sequenced input: naive CD4+ T cells from blood. Receptor source: a woman under 30 in good health. CDR3s include the opening cysteine and the closing phenylalanine or tryptophan. Each record gives: clone size, D gene, V gene, CDR3 length, J gene, CDR3 DNA, CDR3 protein. A D gene is named only where the DNA matches it firmly. The size field is filled for only some rows; it gives once, few, many or a size class.

few	TRBD1	TRBV6-6	16	TRBJ1-1	TGTGCCAGCAGTTACCCGAACAGGGGGGAGAACACTGAAGCTTTCTTT	CASSYPNRGENTEAFF
few	TRBD1	TRBV2	14	TRBJ1-3	TGTGCCAGCAGTGGAGGGGGCGCTGGAAACACCATATATTTT	CASSGGGAGNTIYF
few	-	TRBV11-2	16	TRBJ2-3	TGTGCCAGCACCACTACGGACGGGGGAAGGTCGGATACGCAGTATTTT	CASTTTDGGRSDTQYF
-	-	TRBV30	15	TRBJ1-4	TGTGCCTGGAGTGTAGAGGCGGTGATTAATGAAAAACTGTTTTTT	CAWSVEAVINEKLFF
few	-	TRBV10-3	14	TRBJ1-6	TGTGCCATCAGCCTGGCAGGGGAAGGATCACCCCTCCACTTT	CAISLAGEGSPLHF
-	-	TRBV7-3	15	TRBJ2-1	TGTGCCAGCAGCTTAAGTAGTCGCTCCTACAATGAGCAGTTCTTC	CASSLSSRSYNEQFF
few	-	TRBV2	10	TRBJ2-1	TGTGCCAGCAGGAACAAGCGACAGTTCTTC	CASRNKRQFF
-	TRBD1	TRBV7-2	16	TRBJ1-1	TGTGCCAGCAGCTTAGTGGGCAGGGGGTGGAACACTGAAGCTTTCTTT	CASSLVGRGWNTEAFF
-	TRBD1	TRBV2	14	TRBJ1-6	TGTGCCAGCAGCCTGGACAGGTCGGAGTCACCCCTCCACTTT	CASSLDRSESPLHF
few	-	TRBV19	13	TRBJ2-1	TGTGCCAGTAGTACAACAGGGCTAAATGAGCAGTTCTTC	CASSTTGLNEQFF
-	TRBD1	TRBV18	16	TRBJ2-7	TGTGCCAGCTCACCGGACGGACAGGGTCGGGACTACGAGCAGTACTTC	CASSPDGQGRDYEQYF
-	TRBD2	TRBV4-2	16	TRBJ2-5	TGTGCCAGCAGCCAAGATCGATCGGCGGGAGGAGAGACCCAGTACTTC	CASSQDRSAGGETQYF
few	-	TRBV30	13	TRBJ1-1	TGTGCCTGGGAGCGCAGGGGTCGTACTGAAGCTTTCTTT	CAWERRGRTEAFF
few	TRBD2	TRBV5-1	16	TRBJ2-1	TGCGCCAGCAGCTTGAGGTCTAGCGGAGGATCAGATGAGCAGTTCTTC	CASSLRSSGGSDEQFF
few	-	TRBV18	13	TRBJ2-7	TGTGCCAGCTCAACAAAACAGGGTTACGAGCAGTACTTC	CASSTKQGYEQYF
many	TRBD1	TRBV20-1	11	TRBJ2-7	TGCAGTGCTTTGACAGGGGACGAGCAGTACTTC	CSALTGDEQYF
-	-	TRBV5-1	12	TRBJ2-7	TGCGCCAGCAGCTTCCCAGGGGACGAGCAGTACTTC	CASSFPGDEQYF
-	TRBD2	TRBV6-5	16	TRBJ2-7	TGTGCCAGCAGTTATTTCGCAGCGGGAAGAACCATCGAGCAGTACTTC	CASSYFAAGRTIEQYF
-	-	TRBV7-9	18	TRBJ2-2	TGTGCCAGCAGCGGGACTCAAACGAAAATCGCGAACACCGGGGAGCTGTTTTTT	CASSGTQTKIANTGELFF
-	-	TRBV6-5	14	TRBJ2-1	TGTGCCAGCACCGCGGGCCAATCCCCCAATGAGCAGTTCTTC	CASTAGQSPNEQFF
few	-	TRBV30	14	TRBJ2-2	TGTGCCTGGAGAAACGATGGCCACACCGGGGAGCTGTTTTTT	CAWRNDGHTGELFF
few	-	TRBV5-1	15	TRBJ2-1	TGCGCCAGCAGCTTGGTTAGCGATCTCTACAATGAGCAGTTCTTC	CASSLVSDLYNEQFF
-	-	TRBV18	12	TRBJ2-7	TGTGCCAGCTCGGACGAGGGCTACGAGCAGTACTTC	CASSDEGYEQYF
-	TRBD1	TRBV10-3	14	TRBJ2-7	TGTGCCATCAGTGCGGGACAGGGGGCCTACGAGCAGTACTTC	CAISAGQGAYEQYF
few	-	TRBV5-4	13	TRBJ2-5	TGTGCCAGCAGCTTGGACAGGGCGGGGACCCAGTACTTC	CASSLDRAGTQYF
-	-	TRBV6-1	13	TRBJ1-1	TGTGCCAGCAGTTGGGGAGGGGGGTCTGAAGCTTTCTTT	CASSWGGGSEAFF
few	TRBD1	TRBV29-1	15	TRBJ2-5	TGCAGCGTGGCCGACAGGGCCCAAAGTGTGGAGACCCAGTACTTC	CSVADRAQSVETQYF
-	-	TRBV19	15	TRBJ2-1	TGTGCCAGTAGTATAGTACAGGGAGGGAACAATGAGCAGTTCTTC	CASSIVQGGNNEQFF
few	-	TRBV18	12	TRBJ1-2	TGTGCCAGCTCACCAACGGTCTATGGCTACACCTTC	CASSPTVYGYTF
few	-	TRBV7-3	14	TRBJ2-2	TGTGCCAGCAGCCGGACTGCGAGCACCGGGGAGCTGTTTTTT	CASSRTASTGELFF
-	TRBD2	TRBV6-6	16	TRBJ2-2	TGTGCCAGCAGCCCCGGGACTAGCGGGAAGACGGGGGAGCTGTTTTTT	CASSPGTSGKTGELFF
few	-	TRBV5-1	15	TRBJ2-3	TGCGCCAGCAGCGGGGGACTCTCGGGAGCAGATACGCAGTATTTT	CASSGGLSGADTQYF
-	TRBD2	TRBV19	16	TRBJ2-2	TGTGCCAGTAGTCCCATAGCGGGAGGGCCTCCCGGGGAGCTGTTTTTT	CASSPIAGGPPGELFF
few	-	TRBV30	18	TRBJ2-2	TGTGCCTGGAGTTGGCTGTGGTACGGGACATCGAACACCGGGGAGCTGTTTTTT	CAWSWLWYGTSNTGELFF
-	TRBD1	TRBV28	15	TRBJ2-7	TGTGCCAGCAGTTTAGGGGGACAGGGCCGTGGGCAGCAGTACTTC	CASSLGGQGRGQQYF
few	-	TRBV29-1	14	TRBJ1-1	TGCAGCGTTGTCCGCCGGGGATGGTTCGGTGAAGCTTTCTTT	CSVVRRGWFGEAFF
few	-	TRBV15	16	TRBJ2-1	TGTGCCACCAGCAGACCCAGGGGCGGGAGTGGCAATGAGCAGTTCTTC	CATSRPRGGSGNEQFF
few	-	TRBV27	15	TRBJ2-2	TGTGCCAGCAGTACGGACAGTCCGAGCACCGGGGAGCTGTTTTTT	CASSTDSPSTGELFF
-	-	TRBV30	15	TRBJ1-6	TGTGCCTGGAGTGTACGGCTCGGGCGTAGCGGGCCCCTCCACTTT	CAWSVRLGRSGPLHF
-	-	TRBV7-2	15	TRBJ2-1	TGTGCCAGCACCTACTTGGCGGGGGCCGGGAATGAGCAGTTCTTC	CASTYLAGAGNEQFF
few	TRBD1	TRBV7-3	13	TRBJ2-5	TGTGCCAGCAGCTACAGGGGGCAAGAGACCCAGTACTTC	CASSYRGQETQYF
-	-	TRBV9	14	TRBJ2-3	TGTGCCAGCAGCACGGTCGGCCTCACGGGTACGCAGTATTTT	CASSTVGLTGTQYF
-	-	TRBV5-6	15	TRBJ1-4	TGTGCCAGCAGCCCACGGACTCATGCCAATGAAAAACTGTTTTTT	CASSPRTHANEKLFF
-	-	TRBV20-1	11	TRBJ2-4	TGCAGTGCTAGACTAGTGAACATTCAGTACTTC	CSARLVNIQYF
few	-	TRBV4-1	16	TRBJ1-2	TGCGCCAGCAGCCGAGACCTTGGCCAAGCGGCCTTTGGCTACACCTTC	CASSRDLGQAAFGYTF
-	-	TRBV19	12	TRBJ1-2	TGTGCCACCCAAGGCGGGGGCTCTGGCTACACCTTC	CATQGGGSGYTF
-	TRBD2	TRBV7-8	15	TRBJ2-1	TGTGCCAGCAGCGGCCTAGCGGGAGATGGCAATGAGCAGTTCTTC	CASSGLAGDGNEQFF
-	-	TRBV12-5	13	TRBJ1-4	TGTGCTAGTGGTTTGGCCTCTAATGAAAAACTGTTTTTT	CASGLASNEKLFF
few	TRBD1	TRBV2	13	TRBJ2-5	TGTGCCAGCCAAGACAGGGCCGAAGAGACCCAGTACTTC	CASQDRAEETQYF
few	TRBD1	TRBV2	15	TRBJ1-5	TGTGCCAGCAGTGCCGGGACAGGGGGCTCTCAGCCCCAGCATTTT	CASSAGTGGSQPQHF
few	TRBD1	TRBV11-3	15	TRBJ2-5	TGTGCCAGCAGCTCCTCAGGGGGCGTCTGGGAGACCCAGTACTTC	CASSSSGGVWETQYF
-	-	TRBV5-1	15	TRBJ1-1	TGCGCCAGCAGCTTGCGGGGGGCTGAGAACACTGAAGCTTTCTTT	CASSLRGAENTEAFF
-	-	TRBV7-9	12	TRBJ1-1	TGTGCCAGCAGTCGGGGGAACACTGAAGCTTTCTTT	CASSRGNTEAFF
-	-	TRBV19	14	TRBJ2-1	TGTGCCAGTAGTCCGTTTGGGAGCTACAATGAGCAGTTCTTC	CASSPFGSYNEQFF
-	TRBD2	TRBV13	16	TRBJ2-7	TGTGCCAGCAGCCTTCGGACTAGCGGGAGGGATTACGAGCAGTACTTC	CASSLRTSGRDYEQYF
-	-	TRBV5-5	19	TRBJ1-1	TGTGCCAGCACCCCAAACGAGTTTTCGGGAGCTTTTGTTACCACTGAAGCTTTCTTT	CASTPNEFSGAFVTTEAFF
few	-	TRBV7-9	17	TRBJ1-4	TGTGCCAGCAGCTTATCCCTCGGGGGTACAACTAATGAAAAACTGTTTTTT	CASSLSLGGTTNEKLFF
few	-	TRBV25-1	13	TRBJ1-6	TGTGCCAGCAGTGCTCTACCGAATTCACCCCTCCACTTT	CASSALPNSPLHF
few	TRBD2	TRBV7-2	17	TRBJ2-3	TGTGCCAGCAGCTTAGCCCTCACTAGCGGGTTTGGGGATACGCAGTATTTT	CASSLALTSGFGDTQYF